The 17 T cell receptor beta chains presented below share a single source sample, sequenced in a study of regulatory T cells in long-lasting Graves disease (dated by TCRdb to about 2021). Sample time point, as interpreted from the label and publication: persistent/refractory GD, antithyroid drugs over 5 years with positive TRAb. For both TCR sequencing and RNA sequencing, RNA was extracted from PBMCs using TRIzol. Library preparation employed multiplex PCR. TCRdb names Illumina HiSeq 4000 as the instrument used. iRepertoire HTBI primers and Arm-PCR amplification of CDR3 regions were used to construct TCR beta libraries. TCRdb ran its own pipeline on the public reads, namely fastp trimming at Q25 and MiXCR clone calling, and kept in-frame beta chains. Rows are unified per CDR3 protein, each entry keeping the most common DNA and genes. The sample data list approximately 360,000 distinct CDR3 sequences, and 20% to 25% of these were observed just once. Of the sample, 28% is held by the ten largest clones.

Sequenced material: peripheral blood mononuclear cells (PBMCs), taken when the disease was refractory, from a patient treated with antithyroid drugs. These receptors originate from a woman aged 40 to 49 with Graves disease. Donor details come from another sample of the same person, matched by shared clones.

This clonotype was seen ten or more times. The chain joins TRBV20-1 to TRBJ2-5; the match to TRBD1 covers 10 bases. Germline V gives CDR1 DFQATT, CDR2 SNEGSKA (reference sequence). V was pared by 1 base and J by 9 bases, with 8 bases of the junction left unmatched. The CDR3 spans 14 residues. The chain's CDR3 is CSARGSGQGMSQYF. The CDR3 DNA reads as TGCAGTGCTAGAGGATCGGGACAGGGGATGTCCCAGTACTTC.

This clonotype was observed once. This chain connects TRBV6-1 to TRBJ2-1; no definite D call. The CDR3 is made up of 12 amino acids. Germline V lookup: CDR1 MNHNS, CDR2 SASEGT. V lost 6 bases and J lost 9, with 12 bases in between. CDR3 bases: TGTGCCAGCAGCCCCACCCTGGGTGAGCAGTTCTTC. Amino acids: CASSPTLGEQFF.

This clonotype was counted many times. The genes are TRBV25-1 and TRBJ1-4, with 9 nucleotides matching TRBD1. The CDR3 extends over 13 amino acids. After removal of 8 bases from V and 4 bases from J, the junction contained 2 bases not matched to a gene. The germline CDR1 and CDR2 sequences are MGHDK and SYGVNS. In DNA, the CDR3 is TGTGCCAGCGAGGGACAGGGTAATGAAAAACTGTTTTTT. Translated, it gives CASEGQGNEKLFF.

The CDR3 DNA is TGTGCCAGCAGCTTCTGGATCACCGGGGAGCTGTTTTTT. It yields the protein CASSFWITGELFF. The chain combines TRBV5-6 with TRBJ2-2; D ambiguous. The V gene's germline CDR1 is SGHDT and CDR2 YYEEEE. V shed 2 bases and J shed 4 bases, with 6 bases lying between them. CDR3 length: 13 amino acids.

This clonotype was seen ten or more times. The V and J genes are TRBV28 and TRBJ2-7, with 8 bases lining up with TRBD1. CDR3 length equals 14 residues. Germline V gene sequence: CDR1 MDHEN, CDR2 SYDVKM. Trimming removed 3 bases from V and 2 bases from J; junction bases left unmatched: 3. The CDR3 spells CASSFRTGTYEQYF. The CDR3 bases are TGTGCCAGCAGTTTTAGGACAGGGACCTACGAGCAGTACTTC.

This clonotype was seen only a few times. The CDR3 is CSALPLGEGGDTQYF. In DNA, the CDR3 is TGCAGTGCTCTCCCGCTGGGGGAGGGTGGCGATACGCAGTATTTT. V and J are TRBV20-1 and TRBJ2-3, with TRBD2 identical over 7 bases. V lost 5 bases to trimming and J lost 6 bases; unmatched junction nucleotides: 14. Germline V lookup: CDR1 DFQATT, CDR2 SNEGSKA (reference sequence). This CDR3 has 15 residues.

This clonotype has more than one count but fewer than ten. The V call is TRBV2, the J call TRBJ2-2, with 14 bases fitting TRBD2. From germline, CDR1 is SNHLY and CDR2 FYNNEI. The CDR3 sequence is 16 residues long. J was trimmed by 4 bases and V by 6 bases; bases with no gene match: 4. The CDR3 DNA follows: TGTGCCAGCAGCGACGGACTAGCGGGAGGCACCGGGGAGCTGTTTTTT. Its protein is CASSDGLAGGTGELFF.

The chain combines TRBV6-9 with TRBJ1-4; 9 bases fit TRBD1. The CDR3 runs to 15 residues. Germline V gene sequence: CDR1 MNHGY, CDR2 SVAAGI. Trimming cost V 4 bases and J 7 bases; bases outside gene matches: 7. The CDR3, as DNA: TGTGCCAGCAGTTTTACGTGGGGACAGGGTGAAAAACTGTTTTTT. The encoded protein is CASSFTWGQGEKLFF.

The rearrangement uses TRBV15 and TRBJ1-1; 8 nucleotides align to TRBD1. Germline CDR1 is LNHNV and CDR2 is YYDKDF (reference sequence). J gave up 8 bases and V 3 bases, and 8 bases lay outside the gene matches. The CDR3 is 14 amino acids. The CDR3 DNA reads TGTGCCACCAGCAGGAAGGGAGGACAGGGAGAAGCTTTCTTT. Its translation: CATSRKGGQGEAFF.

CDR3 DNA: TGTGCCAGTAGTATAGGGTTTGGGGCCAACGTCCTGACTTTC. It codes for CASSIGFGANVLTF. The J gene is TRBJ2-6, the V gene TRBV19, with D hard to call. With 1 base removed from V and 3 bases from J, the gap between germline ends came to 4 bases. The CDR3 length is 14 residues. Germline CDR1 reads LNHDA; CDR2 reads SQIVND (reference sequence).

V usage is TRBV24-1 and J usage is TRBJ1-2; 7 nucleotides align to TRBD1. Germline loops: CDR1 KGHDR, CDR2 SFDVKD. The V segment lost 2 bases and the J segment 5 bases; nucleotides outside the gene matches: 7. The CDR3 has 15 amino acids. For the CDR3, the DNA is TGTGCCACCAGTGATTCCGGGACAGATACATATGGCTACACCTTC. Protein product: CATSDSGTDTYGYTF.

The table lists this clonotype with many counts. V and J are TRBV28 and TRBJ1-2; 7 nucleotides agree with TRBD1. Germline values: CDR1 MDHEN, CDR2 SYDVKM. There are 13 residues in the CDR3. The V segment lost 10 bases and the J segment 6 bases; nucleotides outside the gene matches: 11. CDR3 sequence (DNA): TGTGCCATCACAGGGGTGGGGCATGATGGCTACACCTTC. Translated, it gives CAITGVGHDGYTF.

This clonotype was recorded only once. A much larger clone differs from this one at a single base, so this may be a read error. The J gene is TRBJ2-7, the V gene TRBV7-2; D gene ambiguous. CDR1 is SGHTA and CDR2 is FQGNSA in the germline V gene. There are 14 residues in the CDR3. CDR3 residues: CVSSGFVGSYEQYF. Written as DNA, the CDR3 is TGTGTCAGCAGTGGGTTTGTGGGTTCCTACGAGCAGTACTTC.

Remarks on this clonotype: This may arise from a read error, as a much more abundant clone is one base away. This chain links TRBV11-2 with TRBJ1-1; D gene unclear. CDR1 SGHAT and CDR2 FQNNGV come from the germline V gene. The CDR3 has 16 amino acids. The CDR3 protein is CASSLGARAPATEASF. The CDR3 DNA follows: TGTGCCAGCAGCTTAGGGGCCCGGGCCCCAGCCACTGAAGCTTCCTTT.

This clonotype came up a few times. The rearrangement links TRBV20-1 to TRBJ2-2, with 9 nucleotides matching TRBD1. Germline V lookup: CDR1 DFQATT, CDR2 SNEGSKA (reference sequence). The CDR3 extends over 14 amino acids. Trimming cost V 4 bases and J 9 bases; bases outside gene matches: 9. The CDR3 sequence is CSATRDRENRELFF. The CDR3 DNA reads TGCAGTGCTACCAGGGACAGGGAGAATCGGGAGCTGTTTTTT.

This clonotype was picked up a small number of times. This chain links TRBV7-9 with TRBJ2-2, with 8 bases aligning to TRBD2. V lost 6 bases, J lost 4 bases, and 10 bases stayed unmatched. The CDR3 extends over 16 amino acids. Germline V gives CDR1 SEHNR, CDR2 FQNEAQ (reference sequence). The CDR3 DNA reads as TGTGCCAGCAGTGTGGAAAGCGGGAGAGTCACCGGGGAGCTGTTTTTT. Encoded protein: CASSVESGRVTGELFF.

This rearrangement joins TRBV5-6 to TRBJ2-3; D is uncertain. The CDR3 consists of 16 residues. V was pared by 0 bases and J by 3 bases, with 14 bases between. Germline CDR1 is SGHDT and CDR2 is YYEEEE. CDR3 DNA: TGTGCCAGCAGCTTGGCCAGGAGCTTTGGGACAGATACGCAGTATTTT. Residues: CASSLARSFGTDTQYF.